The 8 T cell receptor beta chains presented below share a single source sample, sequenced in a study of blood T cell repertoires in COVID-19. Using immunoSEQ multiplex PCR, the repertoire was profiled, and TCRdb retains in-frame clones only, with some absent. The table has approximately 18,000 clones, about nine tenths seen once; the top ten hold less than 6%. The sample consisted of peripheral blood. The receptors stem from a human donor in a cohort sampled during active COVID-19.

V and J are TRBV12-3 or TRBV12-4 and TRBJ2-2; weak D call: TRBD2 (5 bases). The germline V and J ends were trimmed by 7 bases and 4 bases, with 10 bases remaining between them. This CDR3 region has 13 residues. The CDR3 spells CASTRSGTGELFF. The CDR3 DNA follows: TGTGCCAGCACCCGGAGCGGCACCGGGGAGCTGTTTTTT.

The V call is TRBV11-2, the J call TRBJ1-3; D uncertain. Trimming stripped 5 bases from V and 3 bases from J, with 14 bases between. CDR3 length: 15 residues. Germline CDR1 is SGHAT and CDR2 is FQNNGV. In DNA, the CDR3 is TGTGCCAGCAGCCCAAGGAGAAGCCTTGGAAACACCATATATTTT. Translation: CASSPRRSLGNTIYF.

The rearrangement joins TRBV5-1 to TRBJ2-1, with TRBD2 matching over 11 bases. Looked up from germline, CDR1 is SGHRS and CDR2 is YFSETQ. Trimming took 4 bases from V and 9 from J; bases not matched to a gene: 12. The CDR3 totals 16 residues. CDR3 coding DNA: TGCGCCAGCAGCCGCCAGCTAGCGGGAGGTATAAGTGAGCAGTTCTTC. This gives the protein CASSRQLAGGISEQFF.

The rearrangement links TRBV5-1 to TRBJ1-1, with 9 positions matching TRBD1. Germline CDR1 SGHRS, CDR2 YFSETQ. This CDR3 contains 14 residues. Trimming cost V 5 bases and J 5 bases; bases outside gene matches: 7. The chain's CDR3 is CASSRDRVQTEAFF. CDR3 DNA: TGCGCCAGCAGTCGGGACAGGGTCCAAACTGAAGCTTTCTTT.

CDR3 nucleotide sequence: TGTGCCTGGAGCCAGGGACAGGGGTATCAGCCCCAGCATTTT. Translated, it gives CAWSQGQGYQPQHF. The V call is TRBV30, the J call TRBJ1-5; 10 bases are a match to TRBD1. Germline V gene data show CDR1 as GTSNPN and CDR2 as SVGIG (reference sequence). Trimming removed 3 bases from V and 5 bases from J; junction bases left unmatched: 4. The CDR3 loop spans 14 amino acids.

This chain uses TRBV2 with TRBJ1-2; weak D call: TRBD1 (6 bases). Germline V gene lookup returns CDR1 SNHLY and CDR2 FYNNEI. The CDR3 totals 11 residues. Trimming pared 6 bases from V and 7 bases from J, leaving 9 bases between. The CDR3 loop reads CASSYRVGYTF. In DNA, the CDR3 is TGTGCCAGCAGCTACAGGGTTGGCTACACCTTC.

The chain combines TRBV4-1 with TRBJ2-1, with 10 positions matching TRBD1. CDR1 is MGHRA, CDR2 YSYEKL, per germline. J lost 4 bases, V lost 4 bases, and 4 bases had no gene match. The CDR3 consists of 15 residues. This chain's CDR3 is CASSLDRGSYNEQFF. The CDR3 DNA reads TGCGCCAGCAGCCTGGACAGGGGGAGTTACAATGAGCAGTTCTTC.

The J gene is TRBJ2-2, the V gene TRBV7-9, with 10 bases that match TRBD1. V dropped 5 bases and J dropped 6; count of bases not matched to a gene: 6. Germline V gene lookup returns CDR1 SEHNR and CDR2 FQNEAQ (reference sequence). This CDR3 is built from 15 residues. The CDR3 DNA follows: TGTGCCAGCAGCAAAGACAGGGGGCGGTCCGGGGAGCTGTTTTTT. Its protein product is CASSKDRGRSGELFF.